The 7 T cell receptor beta chains below were found in one sample sequenced in a study of blood T cell repertoires in COVID-19. Data came from immunoSEQ multiplex PCR; TCRdb stores just in-frame clones and leaves some out. The sample lists tens of thousands of clones, roughly 80% occurring once. Input material: peripheral blood. All receptors derive from a woman aged 55-70 years with acute or convalescent COVID-19.

A note on this clone: Other DNA sequences in this sample translate to the same CDR3. The chain employs TRBV5-1 and TRBJ2-1; D ambiguous. The CDR3 totals 12 residues. Trimming took 2 bases from V and 5 from J, leaving 5 bases between them. CDR1 is SGHRS, CDR2 YFSETQ, per germline. The CDR3 loop reads CASSLSDNEQFF. The DNA of the CDR3 is TGCGCCAGCAGCTTATCGGACAATGAGCAGTTCTTC.

The V call is TRBV24-1, the J call TRBJ1-1, with D perhaps matching TRBD1 (6 bases). The germline V gene has CDR1 KGHDR and CDR2 SFDVKD. The CDR3 spans 13 residues. Trimming left V 8 bases short and J 4 bases short, with 13 bases between. The CDR3 is CATMDSIGTEAFF. The CDR3 bases are TGTGCCACCATGGACAGTATTGGCACTGAAGCTTTCTTT.

The chain combines TRBV19 with TRBJ2-5, with D tentatively TRBD2 (6 bases). Germline V gene lookup returns CDR1 LNHDA and CDR2 SQIVND (reference sequence). Trimming left V 4 bases short and J 0 bases short, with 12 bases between. The CDR3 has 15 amino acids. The CDR3 reads CASSRVADYQETQYF. The CDR3 DNA follows: TGTGCCAGTAGTAGAGTAGCGGATTACCAAGAGACCCAGTACTTC.

The chain recombines TRBV7-2 with TRBJ1-5; D is perhaps TRBD1 (5 bases). Germline CDR1 is SGHTA and CDR2 is FQGNSA. This CDR3 is 15 amino acids long. Trimming removed 1 base at V and 7 bases at J, with 14 bases between. The DNA for the CDR3 is TGTGCCAGCAGCTTAGGAGGAGGGGCTGAACAGCCCCAGCATTTT. Translating it yields CASSLGGGAEQPQHF.

The CDR3 DNA follows: TGTGCCAGCAGCTTAGCGTCCATAGGACAGGGGGCGTGGTATGGCTACACCTTC. As protein: CASSLASIGQGAWYGYTF. The gene calls are TRBV7-2 and TRBJ1-2; TRBD1 agrees at 11 bases. Looked up from germline, CDR1 is SGHTA and CDR2 is FQGNSA. The V segment lost 0 bases and the J segment 5 bases; nucleotides outside the gene matches: 11. The CDR3 has 18 amino acids. Full variable domain (missing parts from reference TRBV7-2 and TRBJ1-2): GAGVSQSPSNKVTEKGKDVELRCDPISGHTALYWYRQSLGQGLEFLIYFQGNSAPDKSGLPSDRFSAERTGGSVSTLTIQRTQQEDSAVYLCASSLASIGQGAWYGYTFGSGTRLTVV.

In DNA form, the CDR3 reads TGTGCCAGCAGCCAACAGGGGTATAATGAAAAACTGTTTTTT. Amino acid sequence: CASSQQGYNEKLFF. The chain has TRBV5-4 and TRBJ1-4; the match to TRBD1 covers 7 bases. The V segment lost 4 bases and the J segment 4 bases; nucleotides outside the gene matches: 4. Germline V CDR1 and CDR2: SGHNT, YYREEE (reference sequence). This CDR3 region has 14 residues.

The rearrangement links TRBV10-2 to TRBJ1-1; D gene unclear. Germline V lookup: CDR1 WSHSY, CDR2 SAAADI. Trimming left V 6 bases short and J 1 base short, with 12 bases between. The CDR3 runs to 14 residues. The DNA for the CDR3 is TGCGCCAGCAGCCAGGACGGAGGGAACACTGAAGCTTTCTTT. Amino acids: CASSQDGGNTEAFF.